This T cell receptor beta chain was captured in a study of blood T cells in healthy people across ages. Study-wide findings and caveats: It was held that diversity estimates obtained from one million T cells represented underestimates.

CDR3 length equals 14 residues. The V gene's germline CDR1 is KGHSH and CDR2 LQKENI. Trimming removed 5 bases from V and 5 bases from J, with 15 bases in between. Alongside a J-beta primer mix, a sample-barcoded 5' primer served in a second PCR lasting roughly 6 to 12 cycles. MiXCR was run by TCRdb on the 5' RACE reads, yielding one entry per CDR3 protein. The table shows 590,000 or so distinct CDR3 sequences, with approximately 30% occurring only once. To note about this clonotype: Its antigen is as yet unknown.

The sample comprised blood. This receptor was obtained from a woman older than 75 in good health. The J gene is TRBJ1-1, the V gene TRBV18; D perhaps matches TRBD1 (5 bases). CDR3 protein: CASSTSGGGTEAFF. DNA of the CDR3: TGTGCCAGCTCAACGTCCGGGGGTGGGACTGAAGCTTTCTTT.